The T cell receptor (beta chain) under discussion was sequenced for a study of shared clonotypes between healthy human individuals. Genomic DNA of every subset was divided equally among multiple immunoSEQ plates. The assay was immunoSEQ multiplex PCR, and TCRdb's table has in-frame clones only and misses some. The table includes millions of clones, over 85% detected once. CDR1 is KGHSH, CDR2 LQKENI, per germline. The ends lost 5 bases at V and 3 bases at J; junction bases unmatched: 7. CDR3 length: 15 residues. About this clone itself: The antigen remains undetermined.

Study results and limitations: In a handful of donors, around 5.5% of naive CD4 clonotypes appeared in common.

The chain recombines TRBV18 with TRBJ1-1, with 9 bases lining up with TRBD1. The sequencing sample was made of naive CD4+ T cells from PBMCs. The subset is: CD45RA+ positively selected. The receptor comes from a man aged 18-30 years in good health. Some clones in this sample may be carry-over from other donors' samples. In DNA, the CDR3 is TGTGCCAGCTCAAAGGACAGGGGCCAAGACACTGAAGCTTTCTTT. This encodes CASSKDRGQDTEAFF.